A single T cell receptor (beta chain) is shown here with its context. This record comes from a study of CD8 T cells in Susac syndrome. V lost 1 base and J lost 6, with 12 bases in between. Germline CDR1 is LGHDT and CDR2 is YNNKEL (reference sequence). There are 14 residues in the CDR3. With random hexamers, roughly 0.45 to 1 ug RNA was reverse transcribed. The CDR3 of TCR beta was amplified by immunoSEQ multiplex PCR across 54 Vbeta and 13 Jbeta. TCRdb itself ran the immunoSEQ multiplex PCR reads through MiXCR, one entry per CDR3 protein. The table shows a few hundred thousand distinct CDR3 sequences, with approximately 85% occurring only once. The multiple sclerosis controls consisted of treatment-naive patients with relapsing-remitting disease, either stable or active. TEMRA cells were FACS-enriched and CD8+ and CD4+ T cells negatively isolated.

This clonotype originated in a human donor with multiple sclerosis. The chain joins TRBV3-1 to TRBJ1-2; TRBD1 might be the D (6 bases). Input material: CD8+ T cells from PBMCs. The CDR3 DNA reads TGTGCCAGCAGCCAAGGTGGGGACACTAATGGCTACACCTTC. This codes for CASSQGGDTNGYTF.